This T cell receptor (beta chain) was found in a study of T cells after yellow fever vaccination (dated by TCRdb to between 2019 and 2020). For context, the study as a whole: Libraries from fractions with low cell numbers were prepared with the SMART-Seq v4 Ultra Low Input RNA kit. The cohort comprised two healthy male donors, one aged 18 to 30 and one aged 30 to 40 years. Blood was collected at multiple timepoints before and after primary and secondary immunization, and bulk PBMC replicates and cell subsets were isolated. To track T-cell clones before and after primary and booster YFV17D yellow fever vaccination, bulk TCR alpha and beta repertoires were sequenced longitudinally. What the authors observed across the whole study: Most clones expanded after primary vaccination were re-detected after the booster (approximately 95% of CD4 and around 88% of CD8), suggesting broad memory maintenance. Because the study included only a couple of donors, the extent to which the findings can be generalized is limited. The secondary T-cell response was weaker than the primary response but faster, peaking on day 5 instead of day 15. FACS-sorted repertoires could contain abundant contaminating clonotypes from the bulk population, so computational filtering was required. A small fraction of clonotypes appeared in both the CD4 and CD8 compartments, likely as a result of convergent recombination.

TCR cDNA was synthesized by 5'RACE template switching, through which a universal primer site and unique molecular identifiers were introduced. cDNA synthesis was primed from both the TCR alpha and TCR beta constant segments. Libraries were amplified in two PCR steps, with sample barcodes and sequencing adapters added in the second step. Sequencing of libraries was done on Illumina HiSeq 2500 (2x100 bp) or NovaSeq (2x150 bp). On the authors' methods: Demultiplexing of reads and collapsing into UMI consensus sequences were performed with MIGEC, and V(D)J alignment was carried out with MiXCR. Vaccine-responding clonotypes were identified with edgeR using replicate PBMC samples, with FDR below 0.01 and a log2 fold change above 5 up to day 15 being required. Each bulk clonotype received a CD4 or CD8 identity based on whether the sequenced CD4 or CD8 repertoire contained that clonotype at higher abundance. TCRdb reworked the public reads: Q25 trimming with fastp, MiXCR clone assembly, productive beta chains retained. Identical CDR3 protein sequences are pooled into one entry, listed with their most common genes and DNA. The V and J calls reflect TCRdb's pipeline rather than the authors' work. A total of 400,000 or so distinct CDR3 sequences appear in this sample, roughly 12% of them only once. Clones ranked in the top ten supply roughly 18% of the sample.

The treatment or condition tag for this specimen amounts to: live attenuated yellow fever vaccine strain. At each blood-draw timepoint, two biological replicates of bulk PBMCs were obtained. PBMCs were isolated from peripheral blood using a standard Ficoll-Paque protocol. TriZol was used to extract RNA from bulk PBMCs, CD4 and CD8 fractions, and dextramer-positive and dextramer-negative fractions. Unmatched junction bases come to 9, with V trimmed by 6 bases and J by 6 bases. From its cysteine to its phenylalanine, the CDR3 spans 15 amino acids. The DNA shown is the 45-base CDR3, in frame from base 1. For this clonotype: This clone's antigen is unknown. No much larger clonotype is one base removed from it; base qualities were not supplied.

Recombination joined TRBV12-3 or TRBV12-4 with TRBJ1-5, with 9 bases matching TRBD1. Sequences were derived from PBMCs, sampled on the day of the first yellow fever vaccination. The sequence came from a man aged 18 to 35 who received the YFV17D yellow fever vaccine. The CDR3 loop reads CASRWGQGLSQPQHF. The bases read TGTGCCAGCAGGTGGGGACAGGGACTCAGTCAGCCCCAGCATTTT.